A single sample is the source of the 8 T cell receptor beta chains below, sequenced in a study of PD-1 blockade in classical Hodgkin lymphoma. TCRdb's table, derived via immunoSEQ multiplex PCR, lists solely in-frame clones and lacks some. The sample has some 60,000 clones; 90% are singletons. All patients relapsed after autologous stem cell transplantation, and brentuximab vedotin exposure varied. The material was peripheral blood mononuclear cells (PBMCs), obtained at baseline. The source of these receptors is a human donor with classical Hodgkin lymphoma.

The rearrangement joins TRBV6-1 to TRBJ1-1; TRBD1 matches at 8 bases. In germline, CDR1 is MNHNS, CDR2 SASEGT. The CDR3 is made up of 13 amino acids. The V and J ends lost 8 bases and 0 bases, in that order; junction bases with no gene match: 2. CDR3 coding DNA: TGTGCCAGCCGGGGACAGGTGAACACTGAAGCTTTCTTT. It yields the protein CASRGQVNTEAFF.

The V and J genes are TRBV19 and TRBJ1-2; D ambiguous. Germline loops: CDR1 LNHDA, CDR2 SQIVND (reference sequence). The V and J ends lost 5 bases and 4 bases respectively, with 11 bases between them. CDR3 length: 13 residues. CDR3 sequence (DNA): TGTGCCAGTAGTTTCCGTACAGTCTATGGCTACACCTTC. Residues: CASSFRTVYGYTF.

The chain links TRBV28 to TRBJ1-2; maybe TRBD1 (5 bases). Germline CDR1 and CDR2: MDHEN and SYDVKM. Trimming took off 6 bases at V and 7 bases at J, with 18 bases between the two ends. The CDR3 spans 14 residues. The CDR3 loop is CASRLEGLDGGYTF. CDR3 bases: TGTGCCAGCAGACTAGAGGGGCTCGACGGTGGCTACACCTTC.

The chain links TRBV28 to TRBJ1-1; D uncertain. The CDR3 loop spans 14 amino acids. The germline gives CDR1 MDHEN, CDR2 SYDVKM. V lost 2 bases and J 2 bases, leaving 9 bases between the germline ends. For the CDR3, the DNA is TGTGCCAGCAGTTTAATGGCCGGAAACACTGAAGCTTTCTTT. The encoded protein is CASSLMAGNTEAFF.

The CDR3 region is CASSRGQGGSNQPQHF. Written as DNA, the CDR3 is TGCGCCAGCAGCCGAGGACAGGGCGGCAGCAATCAGCCCCAGCATTTT. The chain couples TRBV4-1 to TRBJ1-5; 8 bases map to TRBD1. This CDR3 comprises 16 residues. The germline gives CDR1 MGHRA, CDR2 YSYEKL. The junction had 6 bases not matched to a gene; V was cut back by 4 bases and J by 1 base.

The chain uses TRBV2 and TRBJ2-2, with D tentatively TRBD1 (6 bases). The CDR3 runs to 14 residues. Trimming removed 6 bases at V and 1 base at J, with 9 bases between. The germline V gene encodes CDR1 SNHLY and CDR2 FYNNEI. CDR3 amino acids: CASRPGENTGELFF. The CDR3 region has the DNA TGTGCCAGCAGACCAGGGGAGAACACCGGGGAGCTGTTTTTT.

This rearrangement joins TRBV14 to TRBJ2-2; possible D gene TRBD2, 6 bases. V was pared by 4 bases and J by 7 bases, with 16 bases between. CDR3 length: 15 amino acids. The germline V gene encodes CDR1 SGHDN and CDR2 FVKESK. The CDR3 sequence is CASSPGTPLVGELFF. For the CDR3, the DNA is TGTGCCAGCAGCCCCGGGACTCCCCTAGTCGGGGAGCTGTTTTTT. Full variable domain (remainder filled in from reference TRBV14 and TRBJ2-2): EAGVTQFPSHSVIEKGQTVTLRCDPISGHDNLYWYRRVMGKEIKFLLHFVKESKQDESGMPNNRFLAERTGGTYSTLKVQPAELEDSGVYFCASSPGTPLVGELFFGEGSRLTVL.

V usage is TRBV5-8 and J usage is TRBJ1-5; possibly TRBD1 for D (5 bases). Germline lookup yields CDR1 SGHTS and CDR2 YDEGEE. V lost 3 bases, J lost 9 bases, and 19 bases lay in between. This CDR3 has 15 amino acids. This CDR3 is CASSWDGAGQPPQHF. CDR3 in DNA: TGTGCCAGCAGCTGGGACGGAGCGGGGCAACCGCCCCAGCATTTT.